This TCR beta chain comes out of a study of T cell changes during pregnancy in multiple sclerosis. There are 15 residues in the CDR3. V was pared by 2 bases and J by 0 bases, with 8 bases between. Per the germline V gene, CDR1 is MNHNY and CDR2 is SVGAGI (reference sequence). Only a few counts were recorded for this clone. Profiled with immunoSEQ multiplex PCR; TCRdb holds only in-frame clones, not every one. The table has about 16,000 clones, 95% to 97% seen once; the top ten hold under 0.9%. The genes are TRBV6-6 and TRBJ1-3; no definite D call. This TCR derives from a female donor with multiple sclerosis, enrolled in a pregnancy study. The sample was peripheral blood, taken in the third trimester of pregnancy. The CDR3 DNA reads TGTGCCAGCAGTTACCCCGAGAGCTCTGGAAACACCATATATTTT. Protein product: CASSYPESSGNTIYF.